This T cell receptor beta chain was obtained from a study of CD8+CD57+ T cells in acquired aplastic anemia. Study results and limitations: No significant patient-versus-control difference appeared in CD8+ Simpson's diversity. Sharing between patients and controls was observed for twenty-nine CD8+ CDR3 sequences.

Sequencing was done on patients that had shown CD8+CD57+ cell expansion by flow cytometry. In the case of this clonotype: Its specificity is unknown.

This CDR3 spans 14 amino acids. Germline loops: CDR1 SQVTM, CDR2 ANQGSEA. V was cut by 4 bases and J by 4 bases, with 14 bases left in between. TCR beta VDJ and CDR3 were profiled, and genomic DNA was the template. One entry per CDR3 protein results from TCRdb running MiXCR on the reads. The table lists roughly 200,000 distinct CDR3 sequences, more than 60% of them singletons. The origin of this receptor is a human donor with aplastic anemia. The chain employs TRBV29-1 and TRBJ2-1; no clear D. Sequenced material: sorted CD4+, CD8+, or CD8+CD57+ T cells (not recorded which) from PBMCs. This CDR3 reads CSVVHIIMYNEQFF. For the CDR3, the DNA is TGCAGCGTTGTACATATCATAATGTACAATGAGCAGTTCTTC.